Listed below are T cell receptor beta chains from one sample, sequenced in a study of shared clonotypes between healthy human individuals. The method was immunoSEQ multiplex PCR; TCRdb's version includes in-frame clones alone and lacks a portion of them. Of some 470,000 clones in the sample, about three quarters are singletons; the top ten hold over 10%. The sequencing input was PBMCs. All receptors come from a woman between 40 and 50 years old in good health. Some clones in this sample may be carry-over from other donors' samples. Both conserved end residues are part of each CDR3. Fields, in order: J gene, clone size, V gene, D gene, CDR3 DNA, CDR3 protein. A D gene is named only where the DNA matches it firmly. Some rows have no size entry. The others give once, few or many, or a class for an expanded clone.

J: TRBJ2-7; size: many; V: TRBV5-1; D: TRBD2; DNA: TGCGCCAGCAGCACTTTGCCTACTAGCGGGTACAGCGAGCAGTACTTC; CDR3: CASSTLPTSGYSEQYF
J: TRBJ2-2; size: .; V: TRBV14; D: TRBD2; DNA: TGTGCCAGCAGCTATGGACTAGCGGGAAGGTGGACCGGGGAGCTGTTTTTT; CDR3: CASSYGLAGRWTGELFF
J: TRBJ2-2; size: .; V: TRBV5-1; D: .; DNA: TGCGCCAGCAGCTTGGTCGGGACCAGATTTTGGGGCGGGGAGCTGTTTTTT; CDR3: CASSLVGTRFWGGELFF
J: TRBJ2-1; size: .; V: TRBV7-6; D: .; DNA: TGTGCCAGCAGCTTAATTTTAGGCGACAGCGGCAATGAGCAGTTCTTC; CDR3: CASSLILGDSGNEQFF
J: TRBJ2-1; size: once; V: TRBV5-1; D: .; DNA: TGCGCCAGCAGCCCAGGAGGAGGTTACGTGGATGAGCAGTTCTTC; CDR3: CASSPGGGYVDEQFF
J: TRBJ1-5; size: .; V: TRBV19; D: .; DNA: TGTGCCAGTAGTATAGCGGGCCAGCCCCAGCATTTT; CDR3: CASSIAGQPQHF
J: TRBJ1-2; size: few; V: TRBV7-9; D: .; DNA: TGTGCCAGCAGCTTGACCGACCTAGGGGGCTACACCTTC; CDR3: CASSLTDLGGYTF
J: TRBJ1-2; size: .; V: TRBV2; D: .; DNA: TGTGCCAGCAGTCTCCGGACGGAGCGGAGGAGTGGCTACACCTTC; CDR3: CASSLRTERRSGYTF
J: TRBJ2-7; size: .; V: TRBV2; D: .; DNA: TGTGCCAGCAGTGAAGGAGGCAGGGGCTACGAGCAGTACTTC; CDR3: CASSEGGRGYEQYF
J: TRBJ2-7; size: .; V: TRBV6-1; D: .; DNA: TGTGCCAGCAGTATCCGGGACGGACCCTACGAGCAGTACTTC; CDR3: CASSIRDGPYEQYF
J: TRBJ2-3; size: .; V: TRBV19; D: .; DNA: TGTGCCAGTAGTACTAGGGAAACAGATACGCAGTATTTT; CDR3: CASSTRETDTQYF